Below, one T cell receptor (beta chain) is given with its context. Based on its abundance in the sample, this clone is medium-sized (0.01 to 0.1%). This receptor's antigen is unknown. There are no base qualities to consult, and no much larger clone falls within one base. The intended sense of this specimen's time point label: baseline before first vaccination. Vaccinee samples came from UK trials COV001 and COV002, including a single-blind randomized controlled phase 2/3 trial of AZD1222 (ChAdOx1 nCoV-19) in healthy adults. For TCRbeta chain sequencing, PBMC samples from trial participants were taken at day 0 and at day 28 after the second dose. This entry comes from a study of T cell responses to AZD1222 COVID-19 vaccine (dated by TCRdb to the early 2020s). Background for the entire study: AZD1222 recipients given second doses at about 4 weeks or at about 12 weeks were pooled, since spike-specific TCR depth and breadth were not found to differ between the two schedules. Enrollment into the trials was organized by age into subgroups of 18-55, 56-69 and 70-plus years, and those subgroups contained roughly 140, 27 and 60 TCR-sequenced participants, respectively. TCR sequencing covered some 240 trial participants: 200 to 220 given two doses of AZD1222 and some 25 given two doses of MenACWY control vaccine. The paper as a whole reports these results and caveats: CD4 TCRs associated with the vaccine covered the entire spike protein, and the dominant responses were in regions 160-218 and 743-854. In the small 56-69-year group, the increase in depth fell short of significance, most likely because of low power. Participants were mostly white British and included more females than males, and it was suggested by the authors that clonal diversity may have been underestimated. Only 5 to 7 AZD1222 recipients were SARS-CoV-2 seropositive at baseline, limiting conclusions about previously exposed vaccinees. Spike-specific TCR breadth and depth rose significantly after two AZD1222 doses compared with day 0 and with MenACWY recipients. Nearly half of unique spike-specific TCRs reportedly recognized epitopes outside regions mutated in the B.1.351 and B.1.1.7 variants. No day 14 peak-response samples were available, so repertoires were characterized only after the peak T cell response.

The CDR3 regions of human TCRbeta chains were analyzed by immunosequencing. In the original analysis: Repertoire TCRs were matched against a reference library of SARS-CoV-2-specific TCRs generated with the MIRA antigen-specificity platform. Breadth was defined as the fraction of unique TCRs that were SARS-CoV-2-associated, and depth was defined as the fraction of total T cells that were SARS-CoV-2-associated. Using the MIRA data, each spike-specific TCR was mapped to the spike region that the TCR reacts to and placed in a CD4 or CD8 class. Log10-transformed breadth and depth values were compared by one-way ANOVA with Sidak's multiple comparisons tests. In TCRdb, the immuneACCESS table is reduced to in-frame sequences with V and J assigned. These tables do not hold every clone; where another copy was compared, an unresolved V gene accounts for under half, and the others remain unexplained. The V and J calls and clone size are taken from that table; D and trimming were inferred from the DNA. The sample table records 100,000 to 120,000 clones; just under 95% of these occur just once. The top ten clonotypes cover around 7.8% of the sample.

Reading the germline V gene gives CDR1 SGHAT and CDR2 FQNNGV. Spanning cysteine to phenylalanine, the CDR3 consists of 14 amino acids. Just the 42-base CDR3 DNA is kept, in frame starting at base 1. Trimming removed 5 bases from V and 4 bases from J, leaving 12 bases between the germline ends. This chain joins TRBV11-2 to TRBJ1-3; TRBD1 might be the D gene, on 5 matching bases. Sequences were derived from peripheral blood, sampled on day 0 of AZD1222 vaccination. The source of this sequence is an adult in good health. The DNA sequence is TGTGCCAGCAGCATAAGGGGCAGCGGAAACACCATATATTTT. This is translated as CASSIRGSGNTIYF.